The rows below give T cell receptor beta chains drawn from one sample of a study of CD8 T cells in Susac syndrome. TCRdb passed the immunoSEQ multiplex PCR reads through MiXCR, listing each CDR3 protein once. This sample carries about 190,000 distinct CDR3 sequences, approximately 95% of them seen once, and the ten largest clones take about 0.17%. Sequenced: CD8+ T cells from PBMCs. These receptors all stem from a human donor with Susac syndrome. Both conserved end residues are part of each CDR3. Fields, in order: V gene, J gene, D gene, CDR3 DNA, CDR3 protein. D genes are given only for firm matches.

v_gene: TRBV5-6
j_gene: TRBJ1-2
d_gene: .
CDR3nt: TGTGCCAGCAGCTTATACAGCTTCTACACCTTC
CDR3aa: CASSLYSFYTF

v_gene: TRBV4-1
j_gene: TRBJ1-1
d_gene: .
CDR3nt: TGCGCCAGCAGCCCCCAGGGCTACCCCGGGACTGAAGCTTTCTTT
CDR3aa: CASSPQGYPGTEAFF

v_gene: TRBV24-1
j_gene: TRBJ2-1
d_gene: TRBD2
CDR3nt: TGTGCCACCAGTGATTTTAGCGGGAACGGTGAGCAGTTCTTC
CDR3aa: CATSDFSGNGEQFF

v_gene: TRBV29-1
j_gene: TRBJ1-4
d_gene: TRBD1
CDR3nt: TGCAGCGTCCGGGACAGCAGTGAAAAACTGTTTTTT
CDR3aa: CSVRDSSEKLFF

v_gene: TRBV6-5
j_gene: TRBJ2-5
d_gene: TRBD2
CDR3nt: TGTGCCAGCAGTTACTATAGCGGGGACCAAGAGACCCAGTACTTC
CDR3aa: CASSYYSGDQETQYF

v_gene: TRBV3-1
j_gene: TRBJ2-7
d_gene: .
CDR3nt: TGTGCCAGCAGCCAAGGGTCACACCTCTCCTACGAGCAGTACTTC
CDR3aa: CASSQGSHLSYEQYF

v_gene: TRBV15
j_gene: TRBJ1-2
d_gene: .
CDR3nt: TGTGCCACCAGCAGTCCAGGGTATGGCTACACCTTC
CDR3aa: CATSSPGYGYTF

v_gene: TRBV29-1
j_gene: TRBJ2-5
d_gene: TRBD2
CDR3nt: TGCAGCGTCGGACTAGCGGGAGTTTTAAGAGAGACCCAGTACTTC
CDR3aa: CSVGLAGVLRETQYF

v_gene: TRBV18
j_gene: TRBJ2-5
d_gene: .
CDR3nt: TGTGCCAGCTCACCACCGTCAGTGAGGGAGACCCAGTACTTC
CDR3aa: CASSPPSVRETQYF

v_gene: TRBV6-5
j_gene: TRBJ1-2
d_gene: .
CDR3nt: TGTGCCAGCAGTTACTCGGGGGAGGGCTACACCTTC
CDR3aa: CASSYSGEGYTF

v_gene: TRBV3-1
j_gene: TRBJ2-1
d_gene: TRBD2
CDR3nt: TGTGCCAGCAGCCAAGATCTCAGCGGGGGGACGACCTACAATGAGCAGTTCTTC
CDR3aa: CASSQDLSGGTTYNEQFF

v_gene: TRBV4-1
j_gene: TRBJ2-3
d_gene: TRBD2
CDR3nt: TGCGCCAGCAGCCAAGAGACTAGCGTTGTTGATACGCAGTATTTT
CDR3aa: CASSQETSVVDTQYF

v_gene: TRBV19
j_gene: TRBJ2-5
d_gene: .
CDR3nt: TGTGCCAGTAGTCGTTACGGTGACGCCCAAGAGACCCAGTACTTC
CDR3aa: CASSRYGDAQETQYF

v_gene: TRBV28
j_gene: TRBJ2-2
d_gene: .
CDR3nt: TGTGCCAGCAAAGAGAACACCGGGGAGCTGTTTTTT
CDR3aa: CASKENTGELFF

v_gene: TRBV27
j_gene: TRBJ1-5
d_gene: .
CDR3nt: TGTGCCAGCAGTTTGAACACTGATCAGCCCCAGCATTTT
CDR3aa: CASSLNTDQPQHF

v_gene: TRBV25-1
j_gene: TRBJ1-1
d_gene: .
CDR3nt: TGTGCCAGCAGTGGATTGAATCAGGGAATCACTGAAGCTTTCTTT
CDR3aa: CASSGLNQGITEAFF

v_gene: TRBV10-3
j_gene: TRBJ1-5
d_gene: .
CDR3nt: TGTGCCATCAGTGAGTCGCGGGGGGATCAGCCCCAGCATTTT
CDR3aa: CAISESRGDQPQHF

v_gene: TRBV4-1
j_gene: TRBJ2-3
d_gene: TRBD2
CDR3nt: TGCGCCAGCAGCCATCCGGCCAGCGGGGCCACAGATACGCAGTATTTT
CDR3aa: CASSHPASGATDTQYF

v_gene: TRBV11-2
j_gene: TRBJ2-5
d_gene: TRBD2
CDR3nt: TGTGCCAGCAGCCCGACGGGGGCGGGGGGGTTCCAAGAGACCCAGTACTTC
CDR3aa: CASSPTGAGGFQETQYF

v_gene: TRBV5-6
j_gene: TRBJ2-2
d_gene: TRBD1
CDR3nt: TGTGCCAGCAGCTTGGCGGACAGGCCAACCACCGGGGAGCTGTTTTTT
CDR3aa: CASSLADRPTTGELFF

v_gene: TRBV24-1
j_gene: TRBJ2-1
d_gene: TRBD2
CDR3nt: TGTGCCACCAGTGATTCGGGACTAGCGGGAGCCGGGACAGGCAATGAGCAGTTCTTC
CDR3aa: CATSDSGLAGAGTGNEQFF

v_gene: TRBV5-5
j_gene: TRBJ1-1
d_gene: .
CDR3nt: TGTGCCAGCAGCTTGGACAGACACACTGAAGCTTTCTTT
CDR3aa: CASSLDRHTEAFF

v_gene: TRBV4-1
j_gene: TRBJ2-7
d_gene: TRBD2
CDR3nt: TGCGCCAGCAGCTCCCCGGCGCGAGAGGCTAGCGGGGGGATCTACGAGCAGTACTTC
CDR3aa: CASSSPAREASGGIYEQYF

v_gene: TRBV11-2
j_gene: TRBJ2-7
d_gene: .
CDR3nt: TGTGCCAGCAATCTGAGGTCATCAACCTACGAGCAGTACTTC
CDR3aa: CASNLRSSTYEQYF

v_gene: TRBV15
j_gene: TRBJ2-5
d_gene: .
CDR3nt: TGTGCCACCAGCAGAGATGTGGTAGGGGTAGAGACCCAGTACTTC
CDR3aa: CATSRDVVGVETQYF

v_gene: TRBV3-1
j_gene: TRBJ2-5
d_gene: .
CDR3nt: TGTGCCAGCAGCCAACGAGGACCGAGGGCAGAGACCCAGTACTTC
CDR3aa: CASSQRGPRAETQYF

v_gene: TRBV5-6
j_gene: TRBJ1-2
d_gene: .
CDR3nt: TGTGCCAGCACCTCCCGCTACTATGGCTACACCTTC
CDR3aa: CASTSRYYGYTF

v_gene: TRBV25-1
j_gene: TRBJ1-2
d_gene: .
CDR3nt: TGTGCCAGCAGTGAAGCAGGGAACTATGGCTACACCTTC
CDR3aa: CASSEAGNYGYTF

v_gene: TRBV30
j_gene: TRBJ2-1
d_gene: .
CDR3nt: TGTGCCTGGAGTGTAGAGACGTCATTGATCAATGAGCAGTTCTTC
CDR3aa: CAWSVETSLINEQFF

v_gene: TRBV7-9
j_gene: TRBJ2-7
d_gene: .
CDR3nt: TGTGCCAGCAGCCAGGAGAATGAGGGACCCTACTACGAGCAGTACTTC
CDR3aa: CASSQENEGPYYEQYF

v_gene: TRBV27
j_gene: TRBJ1-1
d_gene: .
CDR3nt: TGTGCCAGCAGTTCGGGGACTGTCAATGAAGCTTTCTTT
CDR3aa: CASSSGTVNEAFF

v_gene: TRBV14
j_gene: TRBJ2-1
d_gene: TRBD2
CDR3nt: TGTGCCAGCAGCCAAGCACTAGCGGGAGGGGTTGAGCAGTTCTTC
CDR3aa: CASSQALAGGVEQFF

v_gene: TRBV23-1
j_gene: TRBJ1-4
d_gene: .
CDR3nt: TGCGCCAGCAGTCACAGGCCAAGAAATGAAAAACTGTTTTTT
CDR3aa: CASSHRPRNEKLFF

v_gene: TRBV19
j_gene: TRBJ1-3
d_gene: .
CDR3nt: TGTGCCAGTAGTATAGCAGGAACCTCTGGAAACACCATATATTTT
CDR3aa: CASSIAGTSGNTIYF

v_gene: TRBV4-2
j_gene: TRBJ2-1
d_gene: TRBD2
CDR3nt: TGTGCCAGCAGCCAAAGGGGTAGCGGGGGGTCAAGGTACGCGGGTGGTAGAAATGAGCAGTTCTTC
CDR3aa: CASSQRGSGGSRYAGGRNEQFF

v_gene: TRBV28
j_gene: TRBJ2-3
d_gene: TRBD2
CDR3nt: TGTGCCAGCAGTTTACTGTCTAGCGGGAGGGCCGGAGATACGCAGTATTTT
CDR3aa: CASSLLSSGRAGDTQYF

v_gene: TRBV6-1
j_gene: TRBJ1-5
d_gene: .
CDR3nt: TGTGCCAGCAGTGGACGGAATAGCAATCAGCCCCAGCATTTT
CDR3aa: CASSGRNSNQPQHF

v_gene: TRBV6-1
j_gene: TRBJ2-3
d_gene: .
CDR3nt: TGTGCCAGCAGTGAAGCTTACGGAGGAGCCTTGGGTACGCAGTATTTT
CDR3aa: CASSEAYGGALGTQYF

v_gene: TRBV7-8
j_gene: TRBJ2-7
d_gene: TRBD2
CDR3nt: TGTGCCAGCAGCTTAGTTATCTGGCTAGCGGCATACTACGAGCAGTACTTC
CDR3aa: CASSLVIWLAAYYEQYF

v_gene: TRBV18
j_gene: TRBJ1-1
d_gene: .
CDR3nt: TGTGCCAGCTCACCACAGACAGAAGCTTTCTTT
CDR3aa: CASSPQTEAFF